Given below is one TCR beta chain in context. What this receptor recognizes is not known. The record has no base qualities; no much larger clone is one base away. This entry comes from a study of OX40 agonist ivuxolimab in advanced cancers. Study-level background: Ivuxolimab was a fully human IgG2 agonistic monoclonal antibody targeting the costimulatory receptor OX40 (CD134). Intravenous ivuxolimab was administered to patients every 2 weeks at six dose levels: 0.01, 0.1, 0.3, 1.5, 3 and 10 mg/kg. Among the roughly 54 dose-escalation patients, around 20 had hepatocellular carcinoma, roughly 15 melanoma, 9 renal cell carcinoma and 9 head and neck cancer. In the dose-escalation cohort, around four fifths of patients were male, and the mean age was roughly 60 years, with a range of about 23 to 90. Patients were allowed to have had prior anti-PD-1, anti-PD-L1 or anti-CTLA-4 therapy, and less than 45% of the dose-escalation patients had previously received checkpoint inhibitors. Partial responses occurred in three dose-escalation patients: two with cutaneous melanoma and one with hepatocellular carcinoma. Peripheral TCRbeta sequencing was intended to test whether TCR sequence diversity was altered and clonal T-cell expansion was caused by ivuxolimab. The paper describes the monotherapy dose-escalation part (N of about 52 patients) of the phase I trial of ivuxolimab. On the study overall, not on this receptor specifically: Partial responders in the 0.1-3.0 mg/kg groups had among the lowest normalized peripheral clonal expansion, especially among CD8+ T cells. Low levels of normalized T-cell clonal expansion were also seen in some patients who did not respond. After ivuxolimab, more expanded clones were found on average in CD8+ T cells than in CD4+ T cells. At doses of 0.1 to 3.0 mg/kg, clonal expansion of both CD4+ and CD8+ blood T cells was observed from baseline to week 6. Which antigens the clonally expanded peripheral T cells were specific for was not determined.

Patients with a history of autoimmune disease or receiving systemic immunosuppression were excluded from the trial. In every dose cohort, peripheral blood was drawn for TCR sequencing at baseline, cycle 4 day 1, and cycle 7 day 1. The samples were drawn from a first-in-human, open-label, multicenter phase I dose-escalation trial of ivuxolimab. The trial enrolled adults with locally advanced or metastatic head and neck squamous cell, hepatocellular, melanoma or renal cell carcinoma. CD4+ and CD8+ T cells were sorted separately from peripheral blood before TCR sequencing. For sequencing of the TCRbeta CDR3 region, genomic DNA was extracted from the sorted cells. TCRbeta CDR3 regions were sequenced using the immunoSEQ Assay. TCRdb carries this immuneACCESS record with in-frame sequences only. Its versions omit some clonotypes, under half of them owing to an unresolved V gene in the studies checked, with the rest unexplained. The sample table records 35,000 or so clones; roughly 89% of these occur just once. Around 9.8% of the sample is taken by the ten largest.

The CDR3 holds 16 amino acids from the cysteine to the phenylalanine. The DNA shown is the 48-base CDR3, in frame from base 1. The CDR1 and CDR2 encoded by the germline V gene are SGHAT and FQNNGV. Compared with germline, V lacks 0 bases and J lacks 4 bases; bases without a gene match: 7. The sequencing here drew on CD4+ or CD8+ T cells sorted from blood, taken in a trial of the OX40 agonist ivuxolimab. Rearrangement joined TRBV11-2 to TRBJ2-7; 9 middle bases align to TRBD1. This sequence originates from an adult with an advanced solid tumor such as melanoma, head and neck, liver or kidney cancer. The CDR3 in this case is CASSLDGGTGPYEQYF. The sequenced DNA: TGTGCCAGCAGCTTAGACGGCGGGACAGGGCCATACGAGCAGTACTTC.